The 17 T cell receptor beta chains listed next were all sequenced from one sample in a study of breast tumors, draining lymph nodes, adjacent tissues (dated by TCRdb to about 2016). Lymph node samples were obtained from the axillary draining lymph nodes of breast cancer patients. To prepare the library, multiplex PCR was applied. The instrument given in TCRdb is Illumina HiSeq 2000. TCRdb ran its own pipeline on the public reads, namely fastp trimming at Q25 and MiXCR clone calling, and kept in-frame beta chains. Every entry covers one CDR3 protein and lists the most common genes and DNA from its rows. The sample table shows some 230,000 distinct CDR3 sequences, and less than 40% are seen once. The ten largest clones represent 3% to 4% of the sample. The specimen sequenced was axillary lymph node tissue. The receptor set was obtained from a female donor with breast cancer. Some clones in this sample may be carry-over from other donors' samples.

This rearrangement joins TRBV28 to TRBJ1-2; perhaps TRBD1 as D (5 bases). Germline V gives CDR1 MDHEN, CDR2 SYDVKM. The CDR3 is made up of 13 amino acids. V gave up 4 bases and J gave up 4 bases, with 10 bases separating them. Written as DNA, the CDR3 is TGTGCCAGCAGTTGGGGGGGAGGCTATGGCTACACCTTC. This encodes CASSWGGGYGYTF.

This clonotype was observed at least ten times. V gene TRBV5-5 combines with J gene TRBJ2-1, with D perhaps matching TRBD2 (5 bases). The CDR3 totals 13 residues. CDR1 is SGHKS and CDR2 is YYEKEE in the germline V gene (reference sequence). The V end was cut by 1 base, the J end by 10 bases, with 12 bases between. The CDR3: CASSLTSILEQFF. In nucleotides, the CDR3 is TGTGCCAGCAGCTTGACTAGTATCTTGGAGCAGTTCTTC. Using reference TRBV5-5 and TRBJ2-1 for the parts outside the CDR3, the full variable domain is DAGVTQSPTHLIKTRGQQVTLRCSPISGHKSVSWYQQVLGQGPQFIFQYYEKEERGRGNFPDRFSARQFPNYSSELNVNALLLGDSALYLCASSLTSILEQFFGPGTRLTVL.

This chain uses TRBV20-1 with TRBJ1-3; the D is unclear. Looked up from germline, CDR1 is DFQATT and CDR2 is SNEGSKA (reference sequence). V lost 0 bases and J 2 bases, leaving 17 bases between the germline ends. The CDR3 extends over 17 amino acids. The CDR3 region is CSARDRHSTGAGNTIYF. The CDR3 DNA reads TGCAGTGCTAGAGATAGACACTCCACCGGGGCTGGAAACACCATATATTTT.

This clonotype was recorded many times. V is TRBV6-5 and J is TRBJ2-7; tentatively, D is TRBD1 (6 bases). The V gene lost 9 bases and the J gene lost 3 bases, with 12 bases spanning the gap. The V gene's germline CDR1 is MNHEY and CDR2 SVGAGI. The CDR3 is made up of 12 amino acids. The CDR3 sequence is CASRDTHYEQYF. Written as DNA, the CDR3 is TGTGCCAGTCGGGACACCCACTACGAGCAGTACTTC.

The V gene is TRBV5-4, the J gene TRBJ1-2; D might be TRBD1 (5 bases). CDR3 size: 13 residues. V was cut by 0 bases and J by 12 bases, with 15 bases left in between. CDR1 is SGHNT, CDR2 YYREEE, per germline (reference sequence). The CDR3 loop is CASSLDRSSGNTF. The CDR3 DNA follows: TGTGCCAGCAGCTTGGACAGGAGCTCTGGAAACACCTTC.

As to this clonotype: One end of the junction is discordant with germline, which a read error may explain. V gene TRBV24-1 combines with J gene TRBJ2-2; the D gene could be TRBD1 or TRBD2 (5 bases each). Germline V CDR1 and CDR2: KGHDR, SFDVKD. The CDR3 is made up of 15 amino acids. The CDR3 DNA reads TGCGCCACCAGTGATTTGGGCCTCGGGGCCGGGAAGCTGTTTTTT. Translation gives CATSDLGLGAGKLFF.

The gene calls are TRBV5-4 and TRBJ1-2; D is unresolved. Between the trimmed V and J ends, which lost 4 bases and 4 bases, there was a span of 20 bases. In germline, CDR1 is SGHNT, CDR2 YYREEE (reference sequence). The CDR3 is made up of 16 amino acids. CDR3 sequence: CASSMDVGPALYGYTF. CDR3 DNA sequence: TGTGCCAGCAGCATGGATGTCGGTCCAGCGCTCTATGGCTACACCTTC.

This clonotype was detected ten times or more. V gene TRBV20-1 combines with J gene TRBJ2-2; TRBD2 might be the D (5 bases). The V end lost 1 base, the J end lost 1 base, and 7 bases lay between the germline ends. Germline CDR1 DFQATT, CDR2 SNEGSKA (reference sequence). The CDR3 consists of 14 residues. In DNA, the CDR3 is TGCAGTGCTAGAGTACGGGGGAACACCGGGGAGCTGTTTTTT. Translated, it gives CSARVRGNTGELFF.

This clonotype was detected many times. V is TRBV5-1 and J is TRBJ1-6, with D maybe TRBD1 (5 bases). Germline V gene lookup returns CDR1 SGHRS and CDR2 YFSETQ. The CDR3 runs 15 residues. The V and J ends lost 1 base and 10 bases respectively, with 15 bases between them. CDR3 bases: TGCGCCAGCAGCTTGATCATTATGGGGGGATCACCCCTCCACTTT. The encoded protein is CASSLIIMGGSPLHF.

At least ten counts were recorded for this clonotype. J is TRBJ2-7 and V is TRBV4-3, with D hard to call. V was pared by 0 bases and J by 4 bases, with 10 bases between. Germline V gives CDR1 LGHNA, CDR2 YSLEER. This CDR3 is built from 14 residues. The CDR3 is CASSQDTGGYEQYF. The CDR3, as DNA: TGCGCCAGCAGCCAAGATACCGGTGGATACGAGCAGTACTTC.

CDR3 region: CASSFGIEKLFF. In DNA form, the CDR3 reads TGTGCCAGCAGTTTTGGAATTGAAAAACTGTTTTTT. The chain links TRBV12-3 or TRBV12-4 to TRBJ1-4; D is unclear. The CDR3 has 12 residues. V was clipped by 3 bases and J by 7 bases, with 6 bases between them.

This clonotype was seen many times. This sequence joins TRBV5-1 and TRBJ2-7, with unresolved D. Germline V gene lookup returns CDR1 SGHRS and CDR2 YFSETQ. The CDR3 loop spans 10 amino acids. V gave up 9 bases and J gave up 2 bases, with 6 bases separating them. In DNA form, the CDR3 reads TGCGCCACCTCCGCCTACGAGCAGTACTTC. Translation: CATSAYEQYF.

This clonotype has ten or more counts. In DNA, the CDR3 is TGTGCCAGCAGCGCTTCGGGACTAATGAACACCGGGGAGCTGTTTTTT. It encodes CASSASGLMNTGELFF. The chain combines TRBV9 with TRBJ2-2; 7 bases fit TRBD2. The junction had 6 bases not matched to a gene; V was cut back by 3 bases and J by 1 base. This CDR3 region has 16 residues. The germline V gene has CDR1 SGDLS and CDR2 YYNGEE.

This clonotype was counted at least ten times. The rearrangement joins TRBV20-1 to TRBJ2-7, with 7 bases aligning to TRBD2. This CDR3 has 16 amino acids. J was trimmed by 4 bases and V by 0 bases; bases with no gene match: 12. Germline CDR1 reads DFQATT; CDR2 reads SNEGSKA (reference sequence). For the CDR3, the DNA is TGCAGTGCTAGAGACCTAAAAGGACTAGTTGGTTACGAGCAGTACTTC. Translation: CSARDLKGLVGYEQYF.

This clonotype occurred many times. CDR3: CASSIGAGIYGYTF. CDR3 nucleotides: TGTGCCAGTAGTATAGGCGCAGGGATCTATGGCTACACCTTC. The chain links TRBV19 to TRBJ1-2; tentative D call: TRBD1 (5 bases). V lost 1 base and J lost 4, with 10 bases in between. Germline V gives CDR1 LNHDA, CDR2 SQIVND (reference sequence). This CDR3 spans 14 amino acids.

This clonotype was seen ten or more times. The genes are TRBV7-2 and TRBJ2-1; either TRBD1 or TRBD2 may fit D (6 bases each). V was cut by 5 bases and J by 2 bases, with 25 bases left in between. Germline CDR1 SGHTA, CDR2 FQGNSA. The CDR3 loop spans 19 amino acids. The CDR3, as DNA: TGTGCCAGCAGCCATTTCGGGGGCCAGGGCCAGGACGCCTACAATGAGCAGTTCTTC. It is translated as CASSHFGGQGQDAYNEQFF.

In this sample, this clonotype turned up many times. The chain couples TRBV2 to TRBJ2-7; 8 nucleotides line up with TRBD2. Germline V gene sequence: CDR1 SNHLY, CDR2 FYNNEI. CDR3 length: 14 residues. V lost 4 bases, J lost 6 bases, and 8 bases stayed unmatched. The CDR3 DNA reads as TGTGCCAGCAGTGCCCCGCGGGGGGTTAGCGAGCAGTACTTC. This codes for CASSAPRGVSEQYF.